The sequence of this T cell receptor beta chain was determined in a study of OX40 agonist ivuxolimab in advanced cancers. Study conclusions and caveats: The authors did not determine the antigen specificity of the expanded peripheral T cells.

Germline V gene lookup returns CDR1 GTSNPN and CDR2 SVGIG (reference sequence). The V end was cut by 8 bases, the J end by 7 bases, with 15 bases between. This CDR3 contains 13 residues. Comment on this clone: Its target is unknown.

TCRdb's copy holds only in-frame clones and misses some; the assay was immunoSEQ multiplex PCR. Here the sample spans about 93,000 clones, 80% to 90% being singletons. This specimen was CD4+ or CD8+ T cells sorted from blood, taken in a trial of the OX40 agonist ivuxolimab. This TCR was recovered from an adult with an advanced solid tumor such as melanoma, head and neck, liver or kidney cancer. The V gene is TRBV30, the J gene TRBJ1-6, with a tentative D call TRBD1 (5 bases). DNA of the CDR3: TGTGCCGGGTCGGGGGGAAACAATTCACCCCTCCACTTT. Translated, it gives CAGSGGNNSPLHF.